This entry lists 22 T cell receptor beta chains sequenced from one sample in a study of response to subunit inactivated influenza vaccine (dated by TCRdb to between 2017 and 2018). The protocol used for the library was RT-PCR. Sequencing relied on an Illumina HiSeq 2500. TCRdb reanalyzed the raw reads on its own, using fastp at Q25 for trimming and MiXCR for clone calling, and kept in-frame beta chains. A single entry per CDR3 protein holds the most common genes and DNA from its merged rows. In this sample the table shows about 700,000 distinct CDR3 sequences, 11% to 15% of which occur a single time. The top ten clonotypes cover around 6.5% of the sample. This specimen was PBMCs from blood, taken 14 to 15 days before vaccination. The origin of the receptors is a man aged 50 to 60 who received an inactivated influenza vaccine. Donor details come from another sample of the same person, matched by shared clones.

This clonotype was detected a few times. V is TRBV7-2 and J is TRBJ2-5; 8 bases agree with TRBD1. The CDR3 is made up of 16 amino acids. Germline CDR1 SGHTA, CDR2 FQGNSA. The junction had 6 bases not matched to a gene; V was cut back by 1 base and J by 2 bases. This CDR3 reads CASSLVIGTGQETQYF. CDR3 coding DNA: TGTGCCAGCAGCTTAGTAATCGGGACAGGACAAGAGACCCAGTACTTC.

This chain uses TRBV20-1 with TRBJ2-7; D call uncertain. The length of the CDR3 is 14 residues. CDR1 is DFQATT and CDR2 is SNEGSKA in the germline V gene (reference sequence). Deletions cut 4 bases from V and 2 bases from J, with 15 bases between. The CDR3 protein is CSATLRRHTYEQYF. The CDR3 region has the DNA TGCAGTGCTACCCTCCGGCGGCATACCTACGAGCAGTACTTC.

This clonotype was detected many times. The genes are TRBV5-1 and TRBJ1-3, with D tentatively TRBD1 (5 bases). V gave up 4 bases and J gave up 0 bases, with 8 bases separating them. Germline-derived CDR1 and CDR2 are SGHRS and YFSETQ. CDR3 length equals 14 residues. CDR3 DNA sequence: TGCGCCAGCAGCCGACAGTTCTCTGGAAACACCATATATTTT. This gives the protein CASSRQFSGNTIYF.

This clonotype has just a few counts. The rearrangement joins TRBV4-2 to TRBJ1-2, with 10 nucleotides matching TRBD1. The CDR3 totals 17 residues. V was clipped by 1 base and J by 4 bases; unmatched bases: 9. Germline CDR1 LGHNA, CDR2 YNFKEQ. CDR3 in DNA: TGTGCCAGCAGCCAAGGTGGAGGGACAGGGGATGTCTATGGCTACACCTTC. Encoded protein: CASSQGGGTGDVYGYTF.

This clonotype was seen a handful of times. The rearrangement joins TRBV5-1 to TRBJ2-2; D is unclear. Germline lookup yields CDR1 SGHRS and CDR2 YFSETQ. V lost 4 bases and J 0 bases, leaving 13 bases between the germline ends. This CDR3 spans 16 amino acids. CDR3 sequence (DNA): TGCGCCAGCAGCCCAGGTGATACCGCGAACACCGGGGAGCTGTTTTTT. This encodes CASSPGDTANTGELFF.

This chain uses TRBV12-3 or TRBV12-4 with TRBJ2-2; D may correspond to TRBD1 or TRBD2 (5 bases each). This CDR3 is 16 amino acids long. V lost 5 bases and J lost 6, with 19 bases in between. The CDR3 bases are TGTGCCAGCAGTCTCAGACCGGCTGGGGGATCCGGGGAGCTGTTTTTT. This encodes CASSLRPAGGSGELFF.

J is TRBJ1-1 and V is TRBV30; D not certain. Per the germline V gene, CDR1 is GTSNPN and CDR2 is SVGIG (reference sequence). The V end lost 0 bases, the J end lost 7 bases, and 6 bases lay between the germline ends. This CDR3 comprises 11 residues. CDR3 loop: CAWSVIVEAFF. Written as DNA, the CDR3 is TGTGCCTGGAGTGTAATTGTTGAAGCTTTCTTT.

There are many counts of this clonotype. V gene TRBV27 combines with J gene TRBJ1-2; D might be TRBD1 (5 bases). The CDR3 totals 16 residues. Looked up from germline, CDR1 is MNHEY and CDR2 is SMNVEV (reference sequence). V was cut by 4 bases and J by 8 bases, with 23 bases left in between. Written as DNA, the CDR3 is TGTGCCAGCAGTTCATTTTACAGGAAGAAGGACGCAGGCTACACCTTC. This sequence encodes CASSSFYRKKDAGYTF.

The chain recombines TRBV7-6 with TRBJ2-3; 8 positions agree with TRBD2. The CDR3 totals 17 residues. Looked up from germline, CDR1 is SGHVS and CDR2 is FNYEAQ. J gave up 0 bases and V 1 base, and 6 bases lay outside the gene matches. DNA of the CDR3: TGTGCCAGCAGCTTAGGGGCTAGCGGGTCTAGCACAGATACGCAGTATTTT. This translates into CASSLGASGSSTDTQYF.

The chain has TRBV7-6 and TRBJ2-5; D remains ambiguous. Germline V gene lookup returns CDR1 SGHVS and CDR2 FNYEAQ. Trimming removed 1 base from V and 1 base from J, with 16 bases in between. The CDR3 has 17 amino acids. CDR3: CASSLVVTASFQETQYF. The CDR3 bases are TGTGCCAGCAGCTTAGTTGTTACAGCTAGTTTCCAAGAGACCCAGTACTTC.

This clonotype has more than one count but fewer than ten. This sequence joins TRBV10-3 and TRBJ1-1; weak D call: TRBD1 (5 bases). Germline-derived CDR1 and CDR2 are ENHRY and SYGVKD. The germline V and J ends were trimmed by 5 bases and 7 bases, with 8 bases remaining between them. The CDR3 extends over 11 amino acids. This chain's CDR3 is CAISPGDEAFF. In nucleotides, the CDR3 is TGTGCCATCAGTCCGGGGGATGAAGCTTTCTTT.

The chain links TRBV10-3 to TRBJ2-7; D ambiguous. Trimming shortened V by 6 bases and J by 3 bases, and 15 bases separated the two germline ends. Germline V gene sequence: CDR1 ENHRY, CDR2 SYGVKD. The length of the CDR3 is 14 residues. The DNA of the CDR3 is TGTGCCATCAGATACAGCGTCCCAGGCTACGAGCAGTACTTC. Translated: CAIRYSVPGYEQYF.

The table lists this clonotype with a few counts. This chain joins TRBV20-1 and TRBJ2-4; 12 bases are a match to TRBD1. Germline V lookup: CDR1 DFQATT, CDR2 SNEGSKA (reference sequence). CDR3 length: 17 amino acids. J was trimmed by 2 bases and V by 0 bases; bases with no gene match: 5. The CDR3 DNA reads TGCAGTGCTAGAGATCTCGGGACAGGGGGCACCAAAAACATTCAGTACTTC. Its protein is CSARDLGTGGTKNIQYF.

The CDR3 loop is CASSIRNEQFF. The CDR3 DNA reads as TGTGCCAGCAGCATCCGCAATGAGCAGTTCTTC. The chain couples TRBV9 to TRBJ2-1, with no clear D. Germline V lookup: CDR1 SGDLS, CDR2 YYNGEE. The ends were cut back, 4 bases at V and 6 bases at J, with 5 bases in the middle. This CDR3 has 11 residues.

This chain uses TRBV11-2 with TRBJ2-3, with D uncertain. The CDR3 has 14 amino acids. From germline, CDR1 is SGHAT and CDR2 FQNNGV. V was pared by 4 bases and J by 3 bases, with 11 bases between. CDR3 amino acids: CASSSVRITDTQYF. The CDR3 nucleotides read TGTGCCAGCAGCTCCGTTCGAATAACAGATACGCAGTATTTT.

This clonotype has only a few counts. This sequence joins TRBV7-9 and TRBJ2-2; D not resolved. Trimming removed 4 bases at V and 6 bases at J, with 12 bases between. This CDR3 contains 14 residues. Germline V gives CDR1 SEHNR, CDR2 FQNEAQ (reference sequence). CDR3 DNA sequence: TGTGCCAGCAGCTCCAGCGACCGGCCCGGGGAGCTGTTTTTT. It specifies CASSSSDRPGELFF.

This clonotype has just a few counts. The chain has TRBV9 and TRBJ1-1, with a weak D call TRBD1 (6 bases). Per germline, CDR1 SGDLS and CDR2 YYNGEE. Trimming cost V 6 bases and J 4 bases, with 7 bases left between them. The CDR3 totals 11 residues. Here the CDR3 DNA reads TGTGCCAGCAACAGGGTCACTGAAGCTTTCTTT. Protein: CASNRVTEAFF.

This sequence joins TRBV2 and TRBJ2-1; D might be TRBD1 or TRBD2, each matching 6 bases. V shed 2 bases and J shed 9 bases, with 14 bases lying between them. CDR3 size: 14 residues. Per the germline V gene, CDR1 is SNHLY and CDR2 is FYNNEI. The chain's CDR3 is CASSEWGAEGEQFF. CDR3 DNA sequence: TGTGCCAGCAGTGAATGGGGGGCGGAGGGTGAGCAGTTCTTC.

This sequence joins TRBV2 and TRBJ2-7, with D possibly being TRBD1 (5 bases). The germline V gene has CDR1 SNHLY and CDR2 FYNNEI. Trimming left V 5 bases short and J 3 bases short, with 17 bases between. The CDR3 is made up of 15 amino acids. For the CDR3, the DNA is TGTGCCAGCAGTCCCTCGCAGGGCCTCTACTACGAGCAGTACTTC. Protein sequence: CASSPSQGLYYEQYF.

The chain links TRBV7-2 to TRBJ2-3; D is undetermined. The CDR3 extends over 13 amino acids. V lost 1 base and J lost 7, with 9 bases in between. Germline V gene data show CDR1 as SGHTA and CDR2 as FQGNSA. CDR3 sequence (DNA): TGTGCCAGCAGCTTAGAATTCGGAAATACGCAGTATTTT. It yields the protein CASSLEFGNTQYF.

This clonotype was detected many times. The chain recombines TRBV20-1 with TRBJ2-5; TRBD2 might be the D (6 bases). The CDR3 is made up of 13 amino acids. V was shortened by 5 bases and J by 3 bases, with 13 bases between the two germline ends. CDR1 and CDR2 from the germline V gene are DFQATT and SNEGSKA (reference sequence). The DNA of the CDR3 is TGCAGTGCTGGGAGGTCGTACAAAGAGACCCAGTACTTC. As protein: CSAGRSYKETQYF.

This chain's CDR3 is CSVGNTGTENTGELFF. The CDR3 DNA reads as TGCAGCGTTGGGAACACCGGGACAGAAAACACCGGGGAGCTGTTTTTT. This chain uses TRBV29-1 with TRBJ2-2; 7 positions match TRBD1. The CDR3 sequence is 16 residues long. CDR1 and CDR2 (germline): SQVTM, ANQGSEA. The junction had 10 bases not matched to a gene; V was cut back by 4 bases and J by 2 bases.